This TCR beta chain appears in the sequencing data of a study of shared clonotypes between healthy human individuals. V lost 3 bases and J lost 7, with 10 bases in between. There are 14 residues in the CDR3. Germline V gives CDR1 SEHNR, CDR2 FQNEAQ (reference sequence). The table came from immunoSEQ multiplex PCR; TCRdb's copy has only in-frame clones and leaves some out. The sample consists of millions of clones, around nine tenths of them appearing once. As to this clone: Its antigen is not identified.

Study-wide findings and caveats: With few donors, the genetic and exposure-history diversity represented was limited. Sharing across four donors was highest in naive CD4 (roughly 5%) and lowest in memory CD8 (roughly 0.4%).

This TCR derives from a man aged 18 to 35 in good health. Input material: naive CD4+ T cells sorted from blood. Subset described: CD45RA+ positively selected. The genes are TRBV7-9 and TRBJ1-6; D is possibly TRBD1 (5 bases). In DNA, the CDR3 is TGTGCCAGCAGCTTTTCGGGGGTAAATTCACCCCTCCACTTT. Translated: CASSFSGVNSPLHF.